Listed below are T cell receptor beta chains from one sample, sequenced in a study of blood T cell repertoires in COVID-19. The assay was immunoSEQ multiplex PCR, and TCRdb's table has in-frame clones only and misses some. The repertoire holds about 260,000 clones, with 75% to 90% as singletons. Source material: PBMCs or T cells enriched from blood (not recorded which). These TCRs come from a man aged 50-59 years who had been exposed to COVID-19. Each CDR3 is given with its conserved first and last residue. Clone size, where shown, is once, few, many, or a class for clones that have expanded.

clone size	V gene	J gene	CDR3 protein
once	TRBV19	TRBJ2-1	CASSMVLIRGGIYEQFF
-	TRBV10-1	TRBJ2-1	CASSLSPSYNEQFF
-	TRBV24-1	TRBJ2-1	CATSQKEPVYNEQFF
few	TRBV27	TRBJ1-5	CASSPTGFQPQHF
once	TRBV2	TRBJ1-1	CASSEPLPGQNTEAFF
-	TRBV5-1	TRBJ2-5	CASSLEQGLETQYF
once	TRBV7-6	TRBJ2-2	CASSVTETGELFF
once	TRBV28	TRBJ2-1	CASSLRQYNEQFF
-	TRBV5-1	TRBJ2-1	CASSLALGQAVVRGEQFF
-	TRBV9	TRBJ2-7	CASSVDPGQASYEQYF
-	TRBV5-1	TRBJ2-1	CASSSDMEGEQFF
-	TRBV30	TRBJ2-1	CAWSKIAANEQFF
-	TRBV11-2	TRBJ2-1	CASSPTLDRYNEQFF
-	TRBV19	TRBJ1-5	CASRLTNSNQPQHF
once	TRBV5-1	TRBJ1-4	CASSSMQGPEKLFF
-	TRBV30	TRBJ2-5	CAWNSEETQYF
-	TRBV5-1	TRBJ2-1	CASSFGTAINNEQFF
-	TRBV2	TRBJ1-2	CASSIDRTNYGYTF
-	TRBV19	TRBJ1-1	CASRPGQGRRSEAFF
-	TRBV7-3	TRBJ1-3	CASSSPSSGNTIYF
-	TRBV5-1	TRBJ2-5	CASSLRPSGRGETQYF
-	TRBV3-1/TRBV3-2	TRBJ2-1	CASSSSGGASYNEQFF
-	TRBV19	TRBJ1-1	CASSIRAGGVELVNTEAFF
-	TRBV11-1	TRBJ1-4	CASRRQNREGKLFF
once	TRBV6-5	TRBJ1-3	CASSSDRDGNTIYF
-	TRBV9	TRBJ2-6	CASSVMGGGANVLTF
-	TRBV5-1	TRBJ2-1	CASSSDGQGSVEQFF
-	TRBV14	TRBJ1-1	CASSHPKPGAVNFVNTEAFF
-	TRBV5-1	TRBJ2-7	CASRQQVSYEQYF
few	TRBV5-4	TRBJ1-6	CASSLFQDNSPLHF
once	TRBV7-9	TRBJ2-1	CASSRTGLGLFF
-	TRBV9	TRBJ1-1	CASSVPTDNDRGDTEAFF
-	TRBV18	TRBJ1-4	CASSQGQPTANEKLFF
-	TRBV30	TRBJ2-3	CAWSPLQGNTDTQYF
-	TRBV28	TRBJ2-1	CASSLPSGFGTTYNEQFF